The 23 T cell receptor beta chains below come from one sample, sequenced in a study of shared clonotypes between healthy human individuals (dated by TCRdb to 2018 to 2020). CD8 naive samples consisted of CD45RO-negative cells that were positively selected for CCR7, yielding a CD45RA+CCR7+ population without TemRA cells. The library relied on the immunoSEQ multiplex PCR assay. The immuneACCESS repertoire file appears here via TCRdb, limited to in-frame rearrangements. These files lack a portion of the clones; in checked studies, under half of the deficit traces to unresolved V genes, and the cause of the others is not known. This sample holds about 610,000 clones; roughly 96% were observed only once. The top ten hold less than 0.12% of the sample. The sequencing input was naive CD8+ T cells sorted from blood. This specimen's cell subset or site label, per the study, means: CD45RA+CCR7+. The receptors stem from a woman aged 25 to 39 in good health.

The CDR3 DNA is TGTGCCACCCTGGACAGGCGCGCCCAGCCCCAGCATTTT. Encoded protein: CATLDRRAQPQHF. The chain employs TRBV27 and TRBJ1-5, with 7 bases identical to TRBD1. The germline V gene has CDR1 MNHEY and CDR2 SMNVEV (reference sequence). The CDR3 totals 13 residues. Trimming removed 10 bases from V and 7 bases from J; junction bases left unmatched: 10.

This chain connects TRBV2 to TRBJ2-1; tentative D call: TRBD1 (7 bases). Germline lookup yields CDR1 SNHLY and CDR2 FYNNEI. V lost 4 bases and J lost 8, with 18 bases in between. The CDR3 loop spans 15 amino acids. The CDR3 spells CASSAGGGLFDEQFF. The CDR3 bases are TGTGCCAGCAGTGCAGGGGGAGGCTTATTTGATGAGCAGTTCTTC.

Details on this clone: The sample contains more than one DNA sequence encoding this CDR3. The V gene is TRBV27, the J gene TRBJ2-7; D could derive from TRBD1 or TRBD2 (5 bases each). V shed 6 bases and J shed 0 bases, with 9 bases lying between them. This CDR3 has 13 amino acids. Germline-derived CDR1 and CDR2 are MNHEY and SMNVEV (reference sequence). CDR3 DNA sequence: TGTGCCAGCAGAGCCGGGACCTCCTACGAGCAGTACTTC. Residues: CASRAGTSYEQYF.

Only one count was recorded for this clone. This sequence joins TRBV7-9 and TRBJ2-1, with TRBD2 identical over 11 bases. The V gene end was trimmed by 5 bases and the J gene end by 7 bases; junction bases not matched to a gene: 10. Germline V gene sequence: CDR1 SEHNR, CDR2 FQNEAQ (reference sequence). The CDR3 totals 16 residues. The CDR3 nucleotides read TGTGCCAGCAGCCCCTTAGCGGGAGGGCTAATTAATGAGCAGTTCTTC. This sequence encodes CASSPLAGGLINEQFF. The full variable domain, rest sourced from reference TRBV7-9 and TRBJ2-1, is DTGVSQNPRHKITKRGQNVTFRCDPISEHNRLYWYRQTLGQGPEFLTYFQNEAQLEKSRLLSDRFSAERPKGSFSTLEIQRTEQGDSAMYLCASSPLAGGLINEQFFGPGTRLTVL.

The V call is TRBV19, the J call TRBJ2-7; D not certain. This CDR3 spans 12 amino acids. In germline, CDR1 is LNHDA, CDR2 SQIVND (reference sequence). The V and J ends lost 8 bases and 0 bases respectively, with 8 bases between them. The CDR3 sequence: CASEDSSYEQYF. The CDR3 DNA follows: TGTGCCAGTGAAGATAGCTCCTACGAGCAGTACTTC.

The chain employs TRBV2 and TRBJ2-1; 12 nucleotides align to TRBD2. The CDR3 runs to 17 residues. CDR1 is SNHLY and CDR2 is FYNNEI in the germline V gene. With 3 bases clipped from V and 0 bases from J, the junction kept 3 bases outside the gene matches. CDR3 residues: CASSDGTSGSSYNEQFF. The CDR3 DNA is TGTGCCAGCAGTGACGGGACTAGCGGGTCCTCCTACAATGAGCAGTTCTTC.

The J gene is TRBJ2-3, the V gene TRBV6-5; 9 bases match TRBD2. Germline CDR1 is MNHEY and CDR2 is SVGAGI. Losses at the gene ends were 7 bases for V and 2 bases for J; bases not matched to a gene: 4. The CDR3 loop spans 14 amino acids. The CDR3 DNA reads TGTGCCAGCAACTTAGCGGGAGACACAGATACGCAGTATTTT. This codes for CASNLAGDTDTQYF.

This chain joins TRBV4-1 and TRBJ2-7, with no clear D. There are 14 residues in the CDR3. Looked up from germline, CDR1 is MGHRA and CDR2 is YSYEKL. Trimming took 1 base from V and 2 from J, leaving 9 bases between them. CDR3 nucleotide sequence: TGCGCCAGCAGCCAAGGATTGGGGACCTACGAGCAGTACTTC. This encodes CASSQGLGTYEQYF.

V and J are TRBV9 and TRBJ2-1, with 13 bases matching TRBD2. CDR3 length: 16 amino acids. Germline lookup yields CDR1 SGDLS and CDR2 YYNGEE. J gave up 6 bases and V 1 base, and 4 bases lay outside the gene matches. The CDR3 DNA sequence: TGTGCCAGCAGCGTACTTACTAGCGGGAGGGCCAATGAGCAGTTCTTC. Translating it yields CASSVLTSGRANEQFF.

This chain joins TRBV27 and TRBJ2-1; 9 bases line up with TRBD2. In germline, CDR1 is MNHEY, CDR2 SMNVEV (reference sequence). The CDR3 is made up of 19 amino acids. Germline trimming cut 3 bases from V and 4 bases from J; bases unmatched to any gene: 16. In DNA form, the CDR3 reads TGTGCCAGCAGTTTCTCTTATTCGGTGCTAGCGGGGACTTACAATGAGCAGTTCTTC. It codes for CASSFSYSVLAGTYNEQFF.

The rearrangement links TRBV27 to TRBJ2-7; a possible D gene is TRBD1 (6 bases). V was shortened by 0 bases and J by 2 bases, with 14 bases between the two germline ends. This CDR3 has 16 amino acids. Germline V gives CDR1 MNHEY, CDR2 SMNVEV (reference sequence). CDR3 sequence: CASSLSTGTLTYEQYF. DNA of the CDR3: TGTGCCAGCAGTTTATCTACCGGGACACTTACCTACGAGCAGTACTTC.

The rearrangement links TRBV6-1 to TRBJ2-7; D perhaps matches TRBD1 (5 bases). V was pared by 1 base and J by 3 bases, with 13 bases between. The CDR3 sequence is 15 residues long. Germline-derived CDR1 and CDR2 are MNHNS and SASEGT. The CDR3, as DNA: TGTGCCAGCAGTGAAGGACAGTCCGCTTTCTACGAGCAGTACTTC. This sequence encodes CASSEGQSAFYEQYF.

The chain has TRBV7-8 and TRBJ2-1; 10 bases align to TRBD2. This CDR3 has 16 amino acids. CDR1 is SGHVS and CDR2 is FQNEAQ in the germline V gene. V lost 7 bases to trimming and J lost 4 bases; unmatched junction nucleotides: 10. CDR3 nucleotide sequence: TGTGCCAGCATGTGGCTAGCGGGAGAAATTTACAATGAGCAGTTCTTC. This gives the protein CASMWLAGEIYNEQFF.

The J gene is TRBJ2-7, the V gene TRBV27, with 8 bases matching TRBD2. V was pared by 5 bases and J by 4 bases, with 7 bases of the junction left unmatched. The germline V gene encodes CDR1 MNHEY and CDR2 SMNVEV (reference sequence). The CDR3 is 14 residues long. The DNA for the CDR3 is TGTGCCAGCAGTCCACGGACTAGCAGTTACGAGCAGTACTTC. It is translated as CASSPRTSSYEQYF.

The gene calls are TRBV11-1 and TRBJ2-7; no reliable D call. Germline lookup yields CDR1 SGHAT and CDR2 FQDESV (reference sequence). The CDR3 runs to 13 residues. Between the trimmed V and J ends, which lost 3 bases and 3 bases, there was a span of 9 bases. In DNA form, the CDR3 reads TGTGCCAGCAGCTTCGGAATCCTCTACGAGCAGTACTTC. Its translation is CASSFGILYEQYF.

CDR3: CASSSATGSNEQFF. CDR3 DNA sequence: TGTGCCAGCAGCTCCGCGACCGGGAGCAATGAGCAGTTCTTC. The rearrangement links TRBV7-3 to TRBJ2-1; possibly TRBD2 for D (6 bases). There are 14 residues in the CDR3. V dropped 4 bases and J dropped 6 bases, with 13 bases sitting between them. The germline V gene encodes CDR1 SGHTA and CDR2 FQGTGA. The full variable domain, with the rest looked up from reference TRBV7-3 and TRBJ2-1, is GAGVSQTPSNKVTEKGKYVELRCDPISGHTALYWYRQSLGQGPEFLIYFQGTGAADDSGLPNDRFFAVRPEGSVSTLKIQRTERGDSAVYLCASSSATGSNEQFFGPGTRLTVL.

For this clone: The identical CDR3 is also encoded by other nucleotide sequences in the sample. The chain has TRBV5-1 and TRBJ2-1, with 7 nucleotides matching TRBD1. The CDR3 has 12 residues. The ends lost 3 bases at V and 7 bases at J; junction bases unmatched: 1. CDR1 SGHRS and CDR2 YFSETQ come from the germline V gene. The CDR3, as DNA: TGCGCCAGCAGCTCGACAGGGAATGAGCAGTTCTTC. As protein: CASSSTGNEQFF.

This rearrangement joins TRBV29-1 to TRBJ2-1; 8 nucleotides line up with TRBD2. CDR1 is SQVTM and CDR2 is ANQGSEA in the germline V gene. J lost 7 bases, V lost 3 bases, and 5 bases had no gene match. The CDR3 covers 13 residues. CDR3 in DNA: TGCAGCGTTGAGCGGGAGGCGGGAAATGAGCAGTTCTTC. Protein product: CSVEREAGNEQFF.

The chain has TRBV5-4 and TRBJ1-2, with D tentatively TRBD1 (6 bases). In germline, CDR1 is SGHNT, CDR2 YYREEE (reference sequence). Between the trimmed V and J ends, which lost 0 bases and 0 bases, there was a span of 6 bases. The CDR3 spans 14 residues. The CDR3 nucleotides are TGTGCCAGCAGCTTGGAGGGGGCTAACTATGGCTACACCTTC. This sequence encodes CASSLEGANYGYTF.

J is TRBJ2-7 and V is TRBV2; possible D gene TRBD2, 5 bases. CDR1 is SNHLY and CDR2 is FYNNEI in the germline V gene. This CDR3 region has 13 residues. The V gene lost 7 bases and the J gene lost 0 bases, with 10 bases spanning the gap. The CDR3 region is CASISGSSYEQYF. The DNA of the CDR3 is TGTGCCAGCATCAGCGGAAGCTCCTACGAGCAGTACTTC.

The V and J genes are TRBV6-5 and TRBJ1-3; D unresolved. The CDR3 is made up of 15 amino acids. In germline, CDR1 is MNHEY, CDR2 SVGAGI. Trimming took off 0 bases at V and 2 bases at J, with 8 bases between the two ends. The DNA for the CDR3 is TGTGCCAGCAGTTACTCTGGAGAAACTGGAAACACCATATATTTT. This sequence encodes CASSYSGETGNTIYF.

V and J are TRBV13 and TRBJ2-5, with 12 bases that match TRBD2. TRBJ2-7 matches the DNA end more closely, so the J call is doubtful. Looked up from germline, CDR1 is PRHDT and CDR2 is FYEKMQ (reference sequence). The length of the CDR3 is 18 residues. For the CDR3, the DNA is TGTGCCAGCAGCTTAGGGGGCCTAGCGGGAGGGCCTTGGCACGAGCAGTACTTC. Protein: CASSLGGLAGGPWHEQYF.

In DNA, the CDR3 is TGTGCCAGCAGCTTAGGCCCAGGGACTGGGGCCAACGTCCTGACTTTC. Its translation is CASSLGPGTGANVLTF. The V and J genes are TRBV13 and TRBJ2-6; TRBD1 might be the D (5 bases). CDR1 is PRHDT and CDR2 is FYEKMQ in the germline V gene (reference sequence). CDR3 size: 16 residues. V lost 0 bases, J lost 2 bases, and 8 bases lay in between.